This passage covers 21 T cell receptor beta chains from one sample sequenced in a study of OX40 agonist ivuxolimab in advanced cancers. Here immunoSEQ multiplex PCR was the method, and the copy in TCRdb shows in-frame clones only, minus some. The data hold roughly 90,000 clones, with around nine tenths observed a single time. Sequences were derived from CD4+ or CD8+ T cells sorted from blood, sampled in a trial of the OX40 agonist ivuxolimab. Source of these receptors: an adult with an advanced solid tumor such as melanoma, head and neck, liver or kidney cancer.

This sequence joins TRBV10-3 and TRBJ2-3; 8 bases map to TRBD1. This CDR3 is built from 14 residues. The trim removed 7 bases at V and 2 bases at J, leaving 5 bases unmatched. Germline values: CDR1 ENHRY, CDR2 SYGVKD. The chain's CDR3 is CAINGRGLTDTQYF. Written as DNA, the CDR3 is TGTGCCATCAACGGCAGGGGGCTCACAGATACGCAGTATTTT.

In this sample, this clone turned up once. J is TRBJ2-4 and V is TRBV19; D uncertain. Trimming left V 5 bases short and J 1 base short, with 6 bases between. The CDR3 has 13 residues. Germline assignment: CDR1 LNHDA and CDR2 SQIVND (reference sequence). This CDR3 is CASSVTAKNIQYF. Written as DNA, the CDR3 is TGTGCCAGTAGTGTCACGGCCAAAAACATTCAGTACTTC.

The CDR3 sequence is CASSPNNDPSYGYTF. The CDR3 DNA reads as TGTGCCAGTAGCCCAAACAATGACCCGAGTTATGGCTACACCTTC. V usage is TRBV19 and J usage is TRBJ1-2; D unresolved. The CDR3 consists of 15 residues. Trimming took 6 bases from V and 5 from J, leaving 19 bases between them. Germline CDR1 and CDR2: LNHDA and SQIVND (reference sequence).

This clone was seen a handful of times. The rearrangement links TRBV19 to TRBJ1-1; D possibly corresponds to TRBD1 (6 bases). This CDR3 is built from 13 residues. Germline CDR1 reads LNHDA; CDR2 reads SQIVND (reference sequence). The ends were cut back, 5 bases at V and 11 bases at J, with 18 bases in the middle. For the CDR3, the DNA is TGTGCCAGTAGTGGGTCGGGCAGGGGACCGGCTTTCTTT. Its translation: CASSGSGRGPAFF.

V is TRBV5-1 and J is TRBJ1-2; 7 bases agree with TRBD1. The CDR3 is 15 amino acids. Germline loops: CDR1 SGHRS, CDR2 YFSETQ. V was clipped by 3 bases and J by 2 bases; unmatched bases: 7. The CDR3 reads CASSYRQGINYGYTF. The DNA of the CDR3 is TGCGCCAGCAGCTATCGACAGGGCATCAACTATGGCTACACCTTC.

The chain employs TRBV4-1 and TRBJ1-6; TRBD1 is a possible D gene (6 bases). CDR1 is MGHRA, CDR2 YSYEKL, per germline. The CDR3 contains 15 residues. Trimming cost V 0 bases and J 10 bases, with 13 bases left between them. CDR3 nucleotides: TGCGCCAGCAGCCAAGAGGGGGCCTTTGAGTCACCCCTCCACTTT. Protein: CASSQEGAFESPLHF.

The chain combines TRBV18 with TRBJ1-1, with 8 positions matching TRBD1. Trimming cost V 5 bases and J 1 base; bases outside gene matches: 18. The CDR3 covers 19 residues. Germline CDR1 is KGHSH and CDR2 is LQKENI. The CDR3 sequence: CASSSNRGVPTGENTEAFF. Here the CDR3 DNA reads TGTGCCAGCTCATCGAACCGTGGGGTTCCGACAGGGGAGAACACTGAAGCTTTCTTT.

The V call is TRBV5-1, the J call TRBJ1-4, with D maybe TRBD1 (5 bases). Deletions cut 2 bases from V and 10 bases from J, with 18 bases between. CDR1 is SGHRS and CDR2 is YFSETQ in the germline V gene. The CDR3 is made up of 15 amino acids. This CDR3 reads CASSLAGTPSRKLFF. The CDR3 nucleotides are TGCGCCAGCAGCTTAGCCGGGACGCCTTCTAGAAAACTGTTTTTT. The full variable domain, its missing parts supplied by reference TRBV5-1 and TRBJ1-4, is KAGVTQTPRYLIKTRGQQVTLSCSPISGHRSVSWYQQTPGQGLQFLFEYFSETQRNKGNFPGRFSGRQFSNSRSEMNVSTLELGDSALYLCASSLAGTPSRKLFFGSGTQLSVL.

This clone is a singleton in its sample. The J gene is TRBJ1-3, the V gene TRBV6-1; weak D call: TRBD1 (5 bases). V was shortened by 0 bases and J by 4 bases, with 22 bases between the two germline ends. Germline V CDR1 and CDR2: MNHNS, SASEGT. The CDR3 has 19 residues. CDR3 sequence (DNA): TGTGCCAGCAGTGAAGCGCTAGTATTACCGGGACGCGGAGGAAACACCATATATTTT. It translates to CASSEALVLPGRGGNTIYF.

The V and J genes are TRBV7-2 and TRBJ2-1; D may match TRBD1 or TRBD2 (5 bases each). Germline-derived CDR1 and CDR2 are SGHTA and FQGNSA. Trimming stripped 6 bases from V and 6 bases from J, with 15 bases between. The CDR3 runs to 14 residues. The CDR3, as DNA: TGTGCCAGCAGTCCGGGGACGGCGCTCAATGAGCAGTTCTTC. Protein product: CASSPGTALNEQFF.

In DNA, the CDR3 is TGCGCCAGCAGCGGGCTAGCGGGAGGGCCGAATGAGCAGTTCTTC. This codes for CASSGLAGGPNEQFF. The rearrangement uses TRBV5-1 and TRBJ2-1; 12 bases match TRBD2. The CDR3 is 15 residues long. Germline V gene data show CDR1 as SGHRS and CDR2 as YFSETQ. Germline trimming cut 4 bases from V and 7 bases from J; bases unmatched to any gene: 6.

The chain has TRBV29-1 and TRBJ2-3; 8 nucleotides agree with TRBD1. This CDR3 has 15 residues. V gave up 7 bases and J gave up 0 bases; unmatched junction bases: 9. In germline, CDR1 is SQVTM, CDR2 ANQGSEA. In DNA, the CDR3 is TGCAGCGGCCGGGACAGGTTGACTAGCACAGATACGCAGTATTTT. Translation gives CSGRDRLTSTDTQYF.

V and J are TRBV7-2 and TRBJ1-5; weak D call: TRBD1 (5 bases). V was cut by 5 bases and J by 6 bases, with 11 bases left in between. CDR1 is SGHTA, CDR2 FQGNSA, per germline. The CDR3 runs 13 residues. CDR3 nucleotides: TGTGCCAGCAGCCCGGACATAGGTCAGCCCCAGCATTTT. This encodes CASSPDIGQPQHF.

V and J are TRBV4-1 and TRBJ2-3; 10 positions agree with TRBD1. CDR3 length: 16 residues. Per germline, CDR1 MGHRA and CDR2 YSYEKL. Unmatched junction bases numbered 10, after V lost 4 bases and J lost 6 bases. This chain's CDR3 is CASSPGTGAERDTQYF. In nucleotides, the CDR3 is TGCGCCAGCAGCCCCGGGACAGGGGCGGAGAGGGATACGCAGTATTTT.

The chain is built from TRBV19 and TRBJ2-7; the D gene is possibly TRBD1 (6 bases). This CDR3 is built from 15 residues. Germline values: CDR1 LNHDA, CDR2 SQIVND (reference sequence). The V and J ends lost 6 bases and 2 bases respectively, with 17 bases between them. The CDR3 protein is CASRRTHEGAYEQYF. The CDR3 DNA reads as TGTGCCAGTAGACGAACCCACGAGGGGGCCTACGAGCAGTACTTC.

This chain connects TRBV4-1 to TRBJ2-1, with 8 bases identical to TRBD1. This CDR3 contains 14 residues. CDR1 is MGHRA and CDR2 is YSYEKL in the germline V gene. V lost 0 bases to trimming and J lost 11 bases; unmatched junction nucleotides: 6. CDR3 nucleotide sequence: TGCGCCAGCAGCCAAGACAGGGGGCCTATGAAGCAGTTCTTC. Its protein product is CASSQDRGPMKQFF.

The V and J genes are TRBV10-3 and TRBJ2-1, with 10 bases lining up with TRBD1. Losses at the gene ends were 10 bases for V and 4 bases for J; bases not matched to a gene: 7. Per the germline V gene, CDR1 is ENHRY and CDR2 is SYGVKD. The CDR3 is made up of 14 amino acids. CDR3 loop: CATGTGASYNEQFF. In nucleotides, the CDR3 is TGTGCCACCGGGACAGGGGCTTCATACAATGAGCAGTTCTTC.

V usage is TRBV29-1 and J usage is TRBJ2-7; 13 bases are shared with TRBD2. V lost 3 bases and J lost 0; bases outside the gene matches: 5. CDR1 is SQVTM, CDR2 ANQGSEA, per germline. The CDR3 covers 16 residues. CDR3 sequence reads: CSVEGLAGSGSYEQYF. The CDR3 DNA reads as TGCAGCGTTGAGGGACTAGCGGGATCCGGCTCCTACGAGCAGTACTTC.

The V and J genes are TRBV15 and TRBJ2-7, with a tentative D call TRBD2 (5 bases). The V end lost 1 base, the J end lost 5 bases, and 18 bases lay between the germline ends. The CDR3 is 16 amino acids. Germline loops: CDR1 LNHNV, CDR2 YYDKDF (reference sequence). The CDR3 DNA follows: TGTGCCACCAGCAGAGTTCAATTGGGGATCGGGGACGAGCAGTACTTC. This translates into CATSRVQLGIGDEQYF.

The J gene is TRBJ2-3, the V gene TRBV9, with no clear D. The CDR3 has 14 amino acids. Trimming shortened V by 7 bases and J by 6 bases, and 18 bases separated the two germline ends. Germline loops: CDR1 SGDLS, CDR2 YYNGEE. The CDR3 DNA is TGTGCCAGCGGCTCTAGAAGCGTTCCGGATACGCAGTATTTT. This encodes CASGSRSVPDTQYF.

The sample holds a few counts of this clone. V and J are TRBV5-4 and TRBJ2-3; a weak D match, TRBD2 (6 bases). The CDR3 is 14 amino acids. Germline V CDR1 and CDR2: SGHNT, YYREEE (reference sequence). V was pared by 6 bases and J by 0 bases, with 11 bases between. The CDR3 bases are TGTGCCAGCACCACGGAGGGTAGCACAGATACGCAGTATTTT. Translated: CASTTEGSTDTQYF.